These 20 T cell receptor beta chains share one sample of origin, sequenced in a study of blood T cell repertoires in COVID-19. TCRdb's copy holds only in-frame clones and misses some; the assay was immunoSEQ multiplex PCR. The table includes over 200,000 clones, more than 65% detected once. The specimen sequenced was peripheral blood. The receptors shown here come from a man in his forties who had recovered from COVID-19.

The V and J genes are TRBV10-3 and TRBJ2-1; D possibly corresponds to TRBD2 (7 bases). The CDR3 has 13 amino acids. The V end was cut by 3 bases, the J end by 14 bases, with 17 bases between. Germline values: CDR1 ENHRY, CDR2 SYGVKD. Here the CDR3 reads CAISDRGGTREFF. The DNA of the CDR3 is TGTGCCATCAGTGATAGGGGGGGAACTAGGGAGTTCTTC.

The chain recombines TRBV6-2 or TRBV6-3 with TRBJ1-1, with D maybe TRBD1 (6 bases). The CDR3 runs to 13 residues. The V gene's germline CDR1 is MNHEY and CDR2 SVGEGT. V was pared by 5 bases and J by 4 bases, with 11 bases between. The CDR3 protein is CASSADRSTEAFF. DNA for the CDR3: TGTGCCAGCAGTGCGGACAGATCCACTGAAGCTTTCTTT.

The CDR3 is CASSQVGTSGSDTQYF. CDR3 bases: TGCGCCAGCAGCCAAGTTGGGACTAGCGGGTCAGATACGCAGTATTTT. The chain uses TRBV4-3 and TRBJ2-3; 12 positions agree with TRBD2. V was pared by 1 base and J by 4 bases, with 3 bases of the junction left unmatched. CDR3 length equals 16 residues. Germline CDR1 is LGHNA and CDR2 is YSLEER.

V is TRBV20-1 and J is TRBJ2-3; TRBD1 aligns across 11 bases. The CDR3 runs 15 residues. Unmatched junction bases numbered 3, after V lost 3 bases and J lost 1 base. Germline lookup yields CDR1 DFQATT and CDR2 SNEGSKA (reference sequence). The CDR3 reads CSASGQGAGTDTQYF. The CDR3, as DNA: TGCAGTGCTAGTGGACAGGGGGCCGGCACAGATACGCAGTATTTT.

The rearrangement joins TRBV3-1 (or the pseudogene TRBV3-2) to TRBJ2-5; D is perhaps TRBD2 (6 bases). The V end was cut by 8 bases, the J end by 4 bases, with 17 bases between. Germline assignment: CDR1 LGHDT and CDR2 YNNKEL (reference sequence). The CDR3 sequence is 14 residues long. This CDR3 reads CASEASEAGETQYF. The CDR3 DNA reads TGTGCCAGCGAGGCTAGTGAAGCGGGAGAGACCCAGTACTTC.

The J gene is TRBJ2-3, the V gene TRBV11-3; D perhaps matches TRBD2 (7 bases). The CDR3 loop spans 15 amino acids. CDR1 is SGHNT, CDR2 YENEEA, per germline. V was clipped by 1 base and J by 4 bases, with 12 bases between them. The CDR3 is CASSLVGGPADTQYF. In nucleotides, the CDR3 is TGTGCCAGCAGCTTAGTCGGGGGGCCCGCAGATACGCAGTATTTT.

The V and J genes are TRBV2 and TRBJ1-1; weak D call: TRBD1 (6 bases). This CDR3 spans 13 amino acids. CDR1 and CDR2 from the germline V gene are SNHLY and FYNNEI. The ends were cut back, 7 bases at V and 5 bases at J, with 14 bases in the middle. DNA of the CDR3: TGTGCCAGCATGACGACAGGTGGGACTGAAGCTTTCTTT. Encoded protein: CASMTTGGTEAFF. Together with reference TRBV2 and TRBJ1-1, the CDR3 gives the full variable domain: EPEVTQTPSHQVTQMGQEVILRCVPISNHLYFYWYRQILGQKVEFLVSFYNNEISEKSEIFDDQFSVERPDGSNFTLKIRSTKLEDSAMYFCASMTTGGTEAFFGQGTRLTVV.

The V gene is TRBV5-1, the J gene TRBJ2-3; TRBD2 aligns across 8 bases. Germline CDR1 and CDR2: SGHRS and YFSETQ. The CDR3 is 15 amino acids. Trimming removed 3 bases from V and 5 bases from J; junction bases left unmatched: 8. Here the CDR3 DNA reads TGCGCCAGCAGCTCCGGGGGGGCGGTAATAGATACGCAGTATTTT. The encoded protein is CASSSGGAVIDTQYF.

The J gene is TRBJ1-5, the V gene TRBV6-6; the match to TRBD1 covers 8 bases. Per germline, CDR1 MNHNY and CDR2 SVGAGI (reference sequence). The CDR3 contains 15 residues. Germline trimming cut 7 bases from V and 6 bases from J; bases unmatched to any gene: 11. CDR3 region: CASTRATGVSQPQHF. As DNA, the CDR3 is TGTGCCAGCACCCGGGCGACAGGGGTTAGTCAGCCCCAGCATTTT.

The genes are TRBV3-1 (or the pseudogene TRBV3-2) and TRBJ1-2; D gene uncertain. There are 14 residues in the CDR3. V was cut by 0 bases and J by 3 bases, with 8 bases left in between. In germline, CDR1 is LGHDT, CDR2 YNNKEL (reference sequence). The DNA of the CDR3 is TGTGCCAGCAGCCAAGAGGGAGCGTACTATGGCTACACCTTC. Translating gives CASSQEGAYYGYTF.

The V and J genes are TRBV9 and TRBJ2-7; 10 positions agree with TRBD2. This CDR3 contains 14 residues. Germline lookup yields CDR1 SGDLS and CDR2 YYNGEE. Trimming removed 4 bases from V and 2 bases from J; junction bases left unmatched: 3. The DNA for the CDR3 is TGTGCCAGCAGCCCCAGCGGGAGGGCCTACGAGCAGTACTTC. Its protein product is CASSPSGRAYEQYF.

This clone was counted between two and nine times. This sequence joins TRBV19 and TRBJ1-2, with TRBD1 matching over 7 bases. The V gene end was trimmed by 7 bases and the J gene end by 6 bases; junction bases not matched to a gene: 11. CDR3 length: 14 residues. Per germline, CDR1 LNHDA and CDR2 SQIVND (reference sequence). CDR3 protein: CASTMTGRTHGYTF. The CDR3 DNA sequence: TGTGCCAGTACTATGACAGGGAGGACCCATGGCTACACCTTC. The full variable domain, completed using reference TRBV19 and TRBJ1-2, is DGGITQSPKYLFRKEGQNVTLSCEQNLNHDAMYWYRQDPGQGLRLIYYSQIVNDFQKGDIAEGYSVSREKKESFPLTVTSAQKNPTAFYLCASTMTGRTHGYTFGSGTRLTVV.

This chain connects TRBV27 to TRBJ1-2; a possible D gene is TRBD1 (6 bases). V was pared by 6 bases and J by 6 bases, with 20 bases between. The CDR3 has 15 amino acids. The germline gives CDR1 MNHEY, CDR2 SMNVEV (reference sequence). The CDR3 DNA sequence: TGTGCCAGCAGGCAAGGGGGTAAAGTTGTCCATGGCTACACCTTC. It codes for CASRQGGKVVHGYTF.

The chain combines TRBV11-2 with TRBJ2-3, with 16 positions matching TRBD2. The CDR3 runs to 16 residues. V lost 5 bases to trimming and J lost 8 bases; unmatched junction nucleotides: 7. Germline V lookup: CDR1 SGHAT, CDR2 FQNNGV. CDR3 loop: CASSIGTSGGAVTQYF. CDR3 coding DNA: TGTGCCAGCAGCATAGGGACTAGCGGGGGGGCTGTTACGCAGTATTTT.

This chain links TRBV10-2 with TRBJ1-3; D possibly corresponds to TRBD1 (5 bases). Germline V gene data show CDR1 as WSHSY and CDR2 as SAAADI. The CDR3 covers 14 residues. Trimming stripped 8 bases from V and 0 bases from J, with 11 bases between. This CDR3 is CASASGFSGNTIYF. As DNA, the CDR3 is TGCGCCAGCGCATCAGGGTTCTCTGGAAACACCATATATTTT.

The chain couples TRBV7-2 to TRBJ1-1; 7 bases line up with TRBD1. This CDR3 is built from 15 residues. J gave up 3 bases and V 6 bases, and 10 bases lay outside the gene matches. CDR1 and CDR2 (germline): SGHTA, FQGNSA. The CDR3 bases are TGTGCCAGCAGTAGAATCGCCCAGGGGGACACTGAAGCTTTCTTT. Translating gives CASSRIAQGDTEAFF.

This chain connects TRBV9 to TRBJ1-2; 7 positions match TRBD1. CDR1 is SGDLS, CDR2 YYNGEE, per germline. V shed 3 bases, J shed 4 bases, and the junction held 12 bases outside the gene matches. The CDR3 consists of 16 residues. The CDR3 DNA is TGTGCCAGCAGCGGTTCGGACAGGACCTCTGGCTATGGCTACACCTTC. Translation gives CASSGSDRTSGYGYTF.

This sequence joins TRBV30 and TRBJ1-4; TRBD1 aligns across 11 bases. J lost 7 bases, V lost 5 bases, and 6 bases had no gene match. The CDR3 is 14 residues long. CDR1 is GTSNPN and CDR2 is SVGIG in the germline V gene (reference sequence). The CDR3 DNA sequence: TGTGCCTGGGGCCAGGACAGGGGGCGTGAAAAACTGTTTTTT. Its protein product is CAWGQDRGREKLFF.

This chain uses TRBV4-3 with TRBJ2-4; D possibly corresponds to TRBD1 (6 bases). In germline, CDR1 is LGHNA, CDR2 YSLEER. V lost 0 bases to trimming and J lost 4 bases, with 13 bases between them. The CDR3 sequence is 16 residues long. CDR3 residues: CASSQDAAQGKNIQYF. CDR3 DNA: TGCGCCAGCAGCCAAGATGCCGCACAGGGTAAAAACATTCAGTACTTC.

The chain uses TRBV10-2 and TRBJ2-5; a possible D gene is TRBD2 (7 bases). Trimming stripped 2 bases from V and 4 bases from J, with 11 bases between. Germline values: CDR1 WSHSY, CDR2 SAAADI. CDR3 length equals 14 residues. The CDR3 region has the DNA TGCGCCAGCAGTGAGAACAGGGAGGGAGAGACCCAGTACTTC. It specifies CASSENREGETQYF.